The present entry profiles one TCR beta chain with its context. Its antigen remains unidentified. The sample holds no much larger clone one base away, and base qualities are not on file. The sample belongs to a study of blood T cell repertoires in COVID-19 (dated by TCRdb to about 2020). Describing the broader study: Samples from collaborators originated in the United States, Italy and Spain and spanned both the acute and convalescent phases of COVID-19. The prospective study material was composed of cDNA or gDNA derived from T cells, B-cell-depleted T cells, or PBMCs. Deeply sampled blood TCRbeta repertoires from subjects exposed to, actively infected with, or recovered from COVID-19 were included in the dataset. The repertoires were released in a freely available public database intended as a resource for research on the immune response to SARS-CoV-2. Samples came from the ongoing ImmuneRACE study (first 160 participants) plus 1,254 subjects from 6 global collaborators. Sample metadata almost always included a de-identified subject ID, COVID-19 status, age in years and sex. Where HLA class I and class II types were available, the types were taken from metadata supplied by the sample provider, not from assay-based typing.

For CDR1 and CDR2, the germline V gene lists MNHEY and SVGAGI. The CDR3 measures 14 amino acids from cysteine to phenylalanine. This entry keeps only the CDR3 DNA: 42 bases, framed from base 1. Relative to germline, V is 7 bases shorter and J is 0 bases shorter, with 9 bases between their ends. Whole blood was collected in K2EDTA tubes by collaborating institutions according to the institutions' own protocols. For TCRbeta analysis, collaborator samples were shipped as frozen whole blood, as isolated PBMCs, or as DNA extracted from either sample type. Results the study describes overall, beyond this receptor: The amount of clinical and demographic metadata varied by source and participant and was provided uncurated.

TCRbeta CDR3 regions were amplified from genomic DNA by means of the immunoSEQ Assay, a bias-controlled multiplex PCR. Under the source paper's analysis protocol: The number of nucleated cells in each sample was estimated from the amplification of reference gene primers within the assay. Sequence reads were collapsed and filtered to measure the absolute abundance of every unique TCRbeta CDR3 rearrangement. For each sample, productive Simpson clonality was calculated by taking the square root of Simpson's diversity index across productive rearrangements. TCRdb re-hosts the immuneACCESS table, in-frame sequences only. Its copies lack some clones; in the studies checked, an unresolved V gene accounts for under half of them, and the cause for the rest is not known. That table supplies the V and J calls and clone size; D and trimming were determined from the DNA. The table for this sample lists about 70,000 clones; 65% to 90% of them were counted only once. The ten largest clonotypes hold 1.4% of the sample.

The chain is assembled from TRBV6-5 and TRBJ2-2, with the D gene not clear enough to name. The sequence was collected from a woman aged 55-70 years with acute or convalescent COVID-19. The specimen was peripheral blood. The DNA sequence reads TGTGCCAGCACGAGGCTTCCGAACACCGGGGAGCTGTTTTTT. Its product reads: CASTRLPNTGELFF.